This T cell receptor beta chain was captured by sequencing in a study of blood T cell repertoires in COVID-19. Measured with immunoSEQ multiplex PCR; TCRdb has only the in-frame clones, and not every one. This sample carries fewer than 450,000 clones, roughly 87% of them seen once, and the ten largest clones take 0.9% to 1.2%. The source material was PBMCs or T cells enriched from blood (not recorded which). This receptor was obtained from a woman in her twenties or thirties who had recovered from COVID-19.

CDR3 protein: CASSERQGVDEKLFF. The CDR3 DNA is TGTGCCAGCAGCGAAAGACAGGGGGTCGATGAAAAACTGTTTTTT. The chain carries TRBV11-2 and TRBJ1-4, with 9 bases identical to TRBD1. V lost 5 bases and J lost 6; bases outside the gene matches: 7. Looked up from germline, CDR1 is SGHAT and CDR2 is FQNNGV. CDR3 length equals 15 residues.